This TCR beta chain was observed in a study of cytomegalovirus exposure and HLA in healthy donors. Both 60 Vbeta primers and 13 Jbeta primers went into the PCR. TCRdb's copy holds only in-frame clones and misses some; the assay was immunoSEQ multiplex PCR. The sample shows around 170,000 clones, roughly 77% of them seen only once. V dropped 1 base and J dropped 0 bases, with 7 bases sitting between them. From germline, CDR1 is KGHSH and CDR2 LQKENI. CDR3 length: 15 residues. The rearrangement uses TRBV18 and TRBJ1-5; D is unresolved. Input material: PBMCs. The source is a woman in her twenties or thirties in good health and CMV-seronegative. CDR3 nucleotide sequence: TGTGCCAGCTCACCACTGACTAATAGCAATCAGCCCCAGCATTTT. This sequence encodes CASSPLTNSNQPQHF.